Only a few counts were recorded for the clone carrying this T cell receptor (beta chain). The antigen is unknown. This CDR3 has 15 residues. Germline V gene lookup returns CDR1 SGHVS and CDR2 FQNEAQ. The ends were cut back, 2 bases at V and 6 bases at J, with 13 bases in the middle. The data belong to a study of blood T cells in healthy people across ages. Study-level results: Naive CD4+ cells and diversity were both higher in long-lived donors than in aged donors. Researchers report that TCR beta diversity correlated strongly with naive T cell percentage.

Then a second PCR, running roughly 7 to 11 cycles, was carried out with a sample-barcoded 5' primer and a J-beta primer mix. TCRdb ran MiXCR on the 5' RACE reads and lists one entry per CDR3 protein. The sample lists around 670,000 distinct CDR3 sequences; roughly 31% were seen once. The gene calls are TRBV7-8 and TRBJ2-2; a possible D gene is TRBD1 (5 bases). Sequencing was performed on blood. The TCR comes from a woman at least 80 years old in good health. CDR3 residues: CASSLMSGWAGELFF. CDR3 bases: TGTGCCAGCAGCTTAATGTCAGGGTGGGCCGGGGAGCTGTTTTTT.